Following are 15 T cell receptor beta chains from one sample sequenced in a study of T cell repertoires in cytomegalovirus infection. The antigens of these receptors remain unknown. Using its own MiXCR run on the reads, TCRdb lists one record per CDR3 protein. The sample carries fewer than 200,000 distinct CDR3 sequences, roughly 20% recorded once. Sequencing used CD8+ T cells from cultured PBMCs, obtained from culture after CMV antigen stimulation. Every receptor here comes from a human donor in good health (CMV status not recorded). Some clones in this sample may be carry-over from other donors' samples.

This clonotype was seen more than once but under ten times. The chain is built from TRBV7-9 and TRBJ2-1; 11 bases map to TRBD2. V dropped 6 bases and J dropped 3; count of bases not matched to a gene: 7. The CDR3 has 16 residues. Germline V gene lookup returns CDR1 SEHNR and CDR2 FQNEAQ (reference sequence). CDR3 amino acids: CASSHSGGAYYNEQFF. DNA for the CDR3: TGTGCCAGCAGTCATAGCGGGGGGGCCTACTACAATGAGCAGTTCTTC.

This clonotype was counted only a few times. The chain links TRBV27 to TRBJ2-5; D is ambiguous. CDR1 and CDR2 from the germline V gene are MNHEY and SMNVEV (reference sequence). This CDR3 contains 15 residues. The V gene lost 3 bases and the J gene lost 1 base, with 12 bases spanning the gap. CDR3 sequence reads: CASSFVKDRQETQYF. Here the CDR3 DNA reads TGTGCCAGCAGTTTTGTGAAGGATCGCCAAGAGACCCAGTACTTC.

The J gene is TRBJ2-5, the V gene TRBV7-3, with 16 bases lining up with TRBD2. V dropped 5 bases and J dropped 3; count of bases not matched to a gene: 6. This CDR3 spans 17 amino acids. The germline V gene encodes CDR1 SGHTA and CDR2 FQGTGA. The CDR3 DNA is TGTGCCAGCAGCATGGGACTAGCGGGGGGGCGAAAAGAGACCCAGTACTTC. Amino acid sequence: CASSMGLAGGRKETQYF.

This clonotype was counted many times. The chain recombines TRBV5-4 with TRBJ2-7; D not resolved. The germline V gene encodes CDR1 SGHNT and CDR2 YYREEE (reference sequence). The CDR3 consists of 15 residues. Trimming shortened V by 4 bases and J by 0 bases, and 14 bases separated the two germline ends. The chain's CDR3 is CASSRPFRDSYEQYF. In DNA, the CDR3 is TGTGCCAGCAGCCGCCCCTTTAGGGACTCCTACGAGCAGTACTTC.

Turning to this clonotype: At one of its ends the junction is not consistent with the germline gene, which may arise from a read error. The chain couples TRBV6-5 to TRBJ1-2; the D gene is possibly TRBD1 (6 bases). CDR1 and CDR2 (germline): MNHEY, SVGAGI. The CDR3 spans 13 residues. CDR3 DNA: TGTGCCCGCAGTTCAGGGGCGAACTATGGCTACACCTTC. Protein: CARSSGANYGYTF.

The sample holds a few counts of this clonotype. V gene TRBV29-1 combines with J gene TRBJ2-2, with D uncertain. V lost 3 bases, J lost 7 bases, and 15 bases lay in between. The CDR3 is 14 residues long. CDR1 is SQVTM, CDR2 ANQGSEA, per germline. As DNA, the CDR3 is TGCAGCGTTGAGCTGGACCCAAGGGACGGGGAGCTGTTTTTT. It is translated as CSVELDPRDGELFF.

This clonotype was observed a handful of times. The V gene is TRBV7-9, the J gene TRBJ2-1, with TRBD2 matching over 12 bases. V lost 5 bases and J lost 5; bases outside the gene matches: 7. This CDR3 has 16 amino acids. Per the germline V gene, CDR1 is SEHNR and CDR2 is FQNEAQ (reference sequence). Written as DNA, the CDR3 is TGTGCCAGCAGCCTCGGGACTAGCGGGCCCAACAATGAGCAGTTCTTC. Protein product: CASSLGTSGPNNEQFF.

There are a few counts of this clonotype. This rearrangement joins TRBV28 to TRBJ2-5; D is unresolved. V was clipped by 7 bases and J by 5 bases, with 14 bases between them. Germline CDR1 MDHEN, CDR2 SYDVKM. The CDR3 runs to 13 residues. CDR3 DNA sequence: TGTGCCAGCAAGATTCAAGGTTTGGAGACCCAGTACTTC. This gives the protein CASKIQGLETQYF.

This clonotype has only a few counts. This chain uses TRBV9 with TRBJ2-1, with D unclear. This CDR3 has 12 residues. The germline CDR1 and CDR2 sequences are SGDLS and YYNGEE. V was trimmed by 4 bases and J by 3 bases, leaving 5 bases between them. In DNA form, the CDR3 reads TGTGCCAGCAGCACCGACTACAATGAGCAGTTCTTC. Amino acid sequence: CASSTDYNEQFF.

In this sample, this clonotype turned up a few times. The J gene is TRBJ2-1, the V gene TRBV7-8; D perhaps matches TRBD2 (5 bases). This CDR3 comprises 15 residues. Trimming removed 3 bases at V and 6 bases at J, with 15 bases between. Per the germline V gene, CDR1 is SGHVS and CDR2 is FQNEAQ. The CDR3 nucleotides read TGTGCCAGCAGCTTCCCAACTAGGGCCCGCAATGAGCAGTTCTTC. Protein sequence: CASSFPTRARNEQFF.

By share, this clonotype ranks as medium-sized. The chain links TRBV7-9 to TRBJ2-7, with D tentatively TRBD2 (7 bases). The V end lost 4 bases, the J end lost 3 bases, and 16 bases lay between the germline ends. The CDR3 contains 15 residues. Germline CDR1 reads SEHNR; CDR2 reads FQNEAQ (reference sequence). CDR3 sequence reads: CASSSVGGQLYEQYF. CDR3 DNA: TGTGCCAGCAGCTCCGTCGGGGGGCAGCTCTACGAGCAGTACTTC.

The CDR3 bases are TGTGCCAGCAGTAGGGAGATCCGTAGCAATCAGCCCCAGCATTTT. Translation: CASSREIRSNQPQHF. The gene calls are TRBV6-6 and TRBJ1-5; D is unclear. CDR1 is MNHNY and CDR2 is SVGAGI in the germline V gene (reference sequence). The length of the CDR3 is 15 residues. Trimming removed 5 bases from V and 0 bases from J, with 11 bases in between.

The V call is TRBV6-4, the J call TRBJ2-7; 7 bases align to TRBD1. The J segment lost 4 bases and the V segment lost 7 bases, leaving 10 bases of the junction unmatched. The CDR3 loop spans 14 amino acids. Germline-derived CDR1 and CDR2 are MRHNA and SNTAGT. The CDR3 bases are TGTGCCAGCATTATCCGGGACAGATTTTACGAGCAGTACTTC. This translates into CASIIRDRFYEQYF.

This chain joins TRBV7-6 and TRBJ1-2; the match to TRBD1 covers 7 bases. Germline trimming cut 5 bases from V and 8 bases from J; bases unmatched to any gene: 11. The CDR3 totals 14 residues. The germline gives CDR1 SGHVS, CDR2 FNYEAQ. The CDR3 region has the DNA TGTGCCAGCAGCAAGGCAGGGGGATTGGAAGGCTACACCTTC. Its protein is CASSKAGGLEGYTF. Together with reference TRBV7-6 and TRBJ1-2, the CDR3 gives the full variable domain: GAGVSQSPRYKVTKRGQDVALRCDPISGHVSLYWYRQALGQGPEFLTYFNYEAQQDKSGLPNDRFSAERPEGSISTLTIQRTEQRDSAMYRCASSKAGGLEGYTFGSGTRLTVV.

This clonotype was detected a few times. The CDR3 protein is CASTKGGEITEAFF. The CDR3 nucleotides read TGTGCCAGTACCAAGGGGGGGGAAATCACTGAAGCTTTCTTT. The V and J genes are TRBV19 and TRBJ1-1; D is perhaps TRBD1 (6 bases). The V and J ends lost 7 bases and 4 bases respectively, with 16 bases between them. Germline V CDR1 and CDR2: LNHDA, SQIVND (reference sequence). CDR3 length equals 14 residues.